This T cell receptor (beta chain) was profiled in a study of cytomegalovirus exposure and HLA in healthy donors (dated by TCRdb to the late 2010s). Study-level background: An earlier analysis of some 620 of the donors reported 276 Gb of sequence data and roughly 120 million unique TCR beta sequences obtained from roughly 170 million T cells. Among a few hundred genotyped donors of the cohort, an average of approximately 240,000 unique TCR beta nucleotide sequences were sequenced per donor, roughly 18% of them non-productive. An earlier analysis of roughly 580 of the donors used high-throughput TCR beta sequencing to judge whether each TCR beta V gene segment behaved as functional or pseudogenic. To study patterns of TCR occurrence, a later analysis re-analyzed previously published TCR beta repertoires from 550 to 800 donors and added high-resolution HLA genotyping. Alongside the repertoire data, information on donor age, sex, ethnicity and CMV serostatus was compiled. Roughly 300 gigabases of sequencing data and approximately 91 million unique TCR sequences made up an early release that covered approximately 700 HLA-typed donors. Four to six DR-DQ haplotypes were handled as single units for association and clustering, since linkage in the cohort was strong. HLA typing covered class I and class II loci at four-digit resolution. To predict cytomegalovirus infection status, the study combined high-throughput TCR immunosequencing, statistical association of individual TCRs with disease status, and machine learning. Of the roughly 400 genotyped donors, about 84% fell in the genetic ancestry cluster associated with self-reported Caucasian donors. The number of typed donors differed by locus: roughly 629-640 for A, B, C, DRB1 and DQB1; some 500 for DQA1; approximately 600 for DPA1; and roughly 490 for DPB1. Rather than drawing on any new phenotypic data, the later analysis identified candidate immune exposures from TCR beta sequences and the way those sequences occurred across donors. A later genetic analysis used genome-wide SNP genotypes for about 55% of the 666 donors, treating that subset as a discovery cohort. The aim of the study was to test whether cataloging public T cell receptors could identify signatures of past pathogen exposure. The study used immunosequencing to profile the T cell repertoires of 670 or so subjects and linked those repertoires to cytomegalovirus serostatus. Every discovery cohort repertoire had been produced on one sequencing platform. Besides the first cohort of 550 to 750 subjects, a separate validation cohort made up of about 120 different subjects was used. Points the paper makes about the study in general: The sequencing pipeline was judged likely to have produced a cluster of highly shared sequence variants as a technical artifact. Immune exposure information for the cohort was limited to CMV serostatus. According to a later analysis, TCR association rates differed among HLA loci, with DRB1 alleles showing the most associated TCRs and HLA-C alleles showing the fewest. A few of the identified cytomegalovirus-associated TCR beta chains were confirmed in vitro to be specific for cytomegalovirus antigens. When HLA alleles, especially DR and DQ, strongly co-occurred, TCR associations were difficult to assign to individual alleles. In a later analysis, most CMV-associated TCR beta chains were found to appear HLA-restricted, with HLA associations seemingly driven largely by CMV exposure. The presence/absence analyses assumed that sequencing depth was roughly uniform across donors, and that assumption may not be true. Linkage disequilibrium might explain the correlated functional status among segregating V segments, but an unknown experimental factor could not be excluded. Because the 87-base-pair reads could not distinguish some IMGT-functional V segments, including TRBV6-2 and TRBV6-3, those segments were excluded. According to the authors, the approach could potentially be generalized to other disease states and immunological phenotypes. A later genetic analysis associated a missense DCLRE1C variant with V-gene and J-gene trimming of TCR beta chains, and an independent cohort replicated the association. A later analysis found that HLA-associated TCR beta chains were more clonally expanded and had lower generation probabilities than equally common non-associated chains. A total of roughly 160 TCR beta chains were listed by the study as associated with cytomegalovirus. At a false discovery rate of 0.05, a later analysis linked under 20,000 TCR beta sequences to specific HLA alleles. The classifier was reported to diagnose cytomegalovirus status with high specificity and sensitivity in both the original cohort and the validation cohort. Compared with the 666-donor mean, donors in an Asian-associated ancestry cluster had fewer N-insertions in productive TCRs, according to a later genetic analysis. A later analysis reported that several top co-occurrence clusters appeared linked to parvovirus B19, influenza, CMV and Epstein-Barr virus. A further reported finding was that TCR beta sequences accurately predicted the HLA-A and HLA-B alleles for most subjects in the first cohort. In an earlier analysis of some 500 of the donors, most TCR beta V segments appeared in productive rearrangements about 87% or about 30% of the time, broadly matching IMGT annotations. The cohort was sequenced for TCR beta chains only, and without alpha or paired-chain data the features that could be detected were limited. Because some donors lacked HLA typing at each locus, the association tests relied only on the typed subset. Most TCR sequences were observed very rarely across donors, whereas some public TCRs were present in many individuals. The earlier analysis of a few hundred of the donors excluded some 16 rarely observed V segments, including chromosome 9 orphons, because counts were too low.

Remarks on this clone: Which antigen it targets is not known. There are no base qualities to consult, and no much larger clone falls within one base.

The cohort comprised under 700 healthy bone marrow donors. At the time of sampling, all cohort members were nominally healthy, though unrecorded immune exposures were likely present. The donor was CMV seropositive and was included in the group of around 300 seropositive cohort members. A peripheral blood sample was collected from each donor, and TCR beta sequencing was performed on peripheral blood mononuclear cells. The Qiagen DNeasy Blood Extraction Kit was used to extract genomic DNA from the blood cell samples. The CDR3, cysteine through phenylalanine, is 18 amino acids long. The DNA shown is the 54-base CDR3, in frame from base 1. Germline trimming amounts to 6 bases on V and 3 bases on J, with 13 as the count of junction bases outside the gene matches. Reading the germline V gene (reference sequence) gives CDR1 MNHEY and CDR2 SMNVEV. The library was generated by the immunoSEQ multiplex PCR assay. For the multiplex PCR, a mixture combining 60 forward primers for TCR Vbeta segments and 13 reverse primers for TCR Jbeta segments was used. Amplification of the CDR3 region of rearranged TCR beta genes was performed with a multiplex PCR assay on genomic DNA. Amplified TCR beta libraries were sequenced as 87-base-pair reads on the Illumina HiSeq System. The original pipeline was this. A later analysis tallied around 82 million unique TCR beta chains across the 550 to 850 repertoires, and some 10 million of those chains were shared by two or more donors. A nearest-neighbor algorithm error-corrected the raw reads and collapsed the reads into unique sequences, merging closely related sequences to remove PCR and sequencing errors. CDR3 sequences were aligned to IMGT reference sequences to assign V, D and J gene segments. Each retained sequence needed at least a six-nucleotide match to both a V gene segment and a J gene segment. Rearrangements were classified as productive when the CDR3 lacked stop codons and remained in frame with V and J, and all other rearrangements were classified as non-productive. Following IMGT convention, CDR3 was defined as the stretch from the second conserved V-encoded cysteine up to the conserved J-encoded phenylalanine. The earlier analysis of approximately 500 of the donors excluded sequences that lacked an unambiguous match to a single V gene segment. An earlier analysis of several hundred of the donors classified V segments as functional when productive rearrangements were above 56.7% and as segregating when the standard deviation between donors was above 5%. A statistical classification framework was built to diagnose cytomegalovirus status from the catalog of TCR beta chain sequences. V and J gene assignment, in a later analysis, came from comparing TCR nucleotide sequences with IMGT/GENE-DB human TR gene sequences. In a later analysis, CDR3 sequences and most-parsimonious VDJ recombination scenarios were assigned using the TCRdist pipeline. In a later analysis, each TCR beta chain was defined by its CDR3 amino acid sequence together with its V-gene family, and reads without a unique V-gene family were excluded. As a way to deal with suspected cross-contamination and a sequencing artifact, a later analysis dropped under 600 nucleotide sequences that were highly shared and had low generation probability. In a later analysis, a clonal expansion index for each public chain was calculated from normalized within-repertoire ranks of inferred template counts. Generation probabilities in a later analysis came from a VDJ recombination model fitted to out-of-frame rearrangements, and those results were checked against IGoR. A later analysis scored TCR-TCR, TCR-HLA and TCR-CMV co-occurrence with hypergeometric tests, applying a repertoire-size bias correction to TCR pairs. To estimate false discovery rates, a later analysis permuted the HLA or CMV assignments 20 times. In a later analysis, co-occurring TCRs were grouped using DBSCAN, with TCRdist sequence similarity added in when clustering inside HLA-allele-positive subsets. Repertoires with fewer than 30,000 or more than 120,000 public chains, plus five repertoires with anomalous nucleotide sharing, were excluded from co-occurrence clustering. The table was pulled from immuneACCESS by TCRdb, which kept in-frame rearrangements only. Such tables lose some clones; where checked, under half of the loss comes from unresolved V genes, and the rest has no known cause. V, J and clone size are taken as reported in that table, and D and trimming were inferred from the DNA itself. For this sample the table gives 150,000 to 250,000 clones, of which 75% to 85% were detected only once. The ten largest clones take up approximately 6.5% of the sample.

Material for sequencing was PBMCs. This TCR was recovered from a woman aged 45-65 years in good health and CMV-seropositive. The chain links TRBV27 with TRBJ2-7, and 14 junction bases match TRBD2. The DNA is TGTGCCAGCAGCCGCTGGACTAGCGGGGGGCCGAGCCTCTACGAGCAGTACTTC. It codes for CASSRWTSGGPSLYEQYF.